Shown below are 6 T cell receptor beta chains from a single sample sequenced in a study of T cell changes during pregnancy in multiple sclerosis. Profiling relied on immunoSEQ multiplex PCR, and the TCRdb table lists in-frame clones only, not all of them. Among tens of thousands of clones listed, about nine tenths were seen once. This specimen consisted of CD8+ T cells from peripheral blood mononuclear cells, obtained in the third trimester of pregnancy. The receptors come from a female donor with multiple sclerosis, enrolled in a pregnancy study.

The rearrangement links TRBV7-9 to TRBJ2-1, with D possibly being TRBD2 (5 bases). Germline-derived CDR1 and CDR2 are SEHNR and FQNEAQ (reference sequence). The V end lost 6 bases, the J end lost 9 bases, and 12 bases lay between the germline ends. The CDR3 totals 12 residues. The CDR3 here is CASRTTRGEQFF. The CDR3 bases are TGTGCCAGCAGAACTACACGGGGTGAGCAGTTCTTC.

The chain links TRBV6-5 to TRBJ2-7, with 7 bases aligning to TRBD1. This CDR3 is 13 amino acids long. V shed 6 bases, J shed 5 bases, and the junction held 7 bases outside the gene matches. Per the germline V gene, CDR1 is MNHEY and CDR2 is SVGAGI. This chain's CDR3 is CASRPGQYHEQYF. In nucleotides, the CDR3 is TGTGCCAGCAGGCCGGGACAGTACCACGAGCAGTACTTC.

The DNA for the CDR3 is TGTGCCACAGCAGAGGGGGCCCTTTTAGTAAATGAGCAGTTCTTC. Its protein product is CATAEGALLVNEQFF. This rearrangement joins TRBV27 to TRBJ2-1; TRBD1 aligns across 7 bases. The J segment lost 7 bases and the V segment lost 10 bases, leaving 16 bases of the junction unmatched. Germline V CDR1 and CDR2: MNHEY, SMNVEV (reference sequence). The CDR3 is 15 residues long.

V gene TRBV29-1 combines with J gene TRBJ2-7; perhaps TRBD2 as D (6 bases). The CDR3 is 10 residues long. Germline assignment: CDR1 SQVTM and CDR2 ANQGSEA. Trimming left V 3 bases short and J 13 bases short, with 13 bases between. This CDR3 reads CSVDSGGFYF. CDR3 DNA sequence: TGCAGCGTTGACTCTGGGGGGTTTTACTTC.

In its sample, this clone was seen a few times. The V call is TRBV30, the J call TRBJ1-1; D is perhaps TRBD1 (5 bases). Between the trimmed V and J ends, which lost 1 base and 5 bases, there was a span of 14 bases. This CDR3 has 14 residues. The germline V gene has CDR1 GTSNPN and CDR2 SVGIG (reference sequence). CDR3 sequence reads: CAWSEVQGRTEAFF. DNA for the CDR3: TGTGCCTGGAGTGAGGTTCAGGGAAGAACTGAAGCTTTCTTT.

This clone was seen a single time. The rearrangement joins TRBV29-1 to TRBJ2-7; 10 bases agree with TRBD1. J was trimmed by 1 base and V by 0 bases; bases with no gene match: 9. CDR3 length: 17 residues. Germline values: CDR1 SQVTM, CDR2 ANQGSEA. The CDR3 reads CSVEEGVGGQGSYEQYF. CDR3 sequence (DNA): TGCAGCGTTGAAGAAGGCGTGGGGGGACAGGGGTCCTACGAGCAGTACTTC.